This passage covers 13 T cell receptor beta chains from one sample sequenced in a study of blood T cell repertoires in COVID-19 (dated by TCRdb to the early 2020s). Receptors were amplified or captured by the immunoSEQ multiplex PCR assay. Held by TCRdb, this immuneACCESS table contains in-frame sequences only and omits some clones. Under half of the omission traces to an unresolved V gene where checked; the cause of the rest is unknown. Across this sample there are 190,000 or so clones, with approximately 84% seen only once. 6% to 8% of the sample belongs to the ten largest clones. Sequencing input: peripheral blood. Receptor source: a human donor with acute or convalescent COVID-19. The donor label of this sample is uncertain.

The chain has TRBV10-3 and TRBJ2-7, with 10 nucleotides matching TRBD2. The V segment lost 3 bases and the J segment 2 bases; nucleotides outside the gene matches: 10. The V gene's germline CDR1 is ENHRY and CDR2 SYGVKD. The CDR3 sequence is 17 residues long. The CDR3: CAISDSGRRSGTYEQYF. The CDR3 nucleotides are TGTGCCATCAGTGATAGCGGGAGGAGGTCCGGGACCTACGAGCAGTACTTC.

This chain uses TRBV29-1 with TRBJ2-1; 10 bases map to TRBD2. The CDR3 has 14 amino acids. From germline, CDR1 is SQVTM and CDR2 ANQGSEA. With 6 bases clipped from V and 7 bases from J, the junction kept 9 bases outside the gene matches. This chain's CDR3 is CSVDIAGGGNEQFF. Written as DNA, the CDR3 is TGCAGCGTCGACATAGCGGGAGGTGGTAATGAGCAGTTCTTC.

This clone was seen just once. The chain carries TRBV28 and TRBJ1-2; 8 nucleotides line up with TRBD1. Germline V gene lookup returns CDR1 MDHEN and CDR2 SYDVKM. The length of the CDR3 is 14 residues. J lost 7 bases, V lost 5 bases, and 9 bases had no gene match. The chain's CDR3 is CASSRTGTFGGYTF. The CDR3 DNA follows: TGTGCCAGCAGTCGGACAGGGACCTTCGGTGGCTACACCTTC.

The genes are TRBV10-1 and TRBJ1-6; possibly TRBD1 for D (5 bases). The CDR3 contains 14 residues. V was trimmed by 8 bases and J by 8 bases, leaving 16 bases between them. Germline CDR1 reads WNHNN; CDR2 reads SYGVQD (reference sequence). This CDR3 reads CASPPGTSHSPLHF. The CDR3 bases are TGCGCCAGCCCCCCTGGGACTTCCCATTCACCCCTCCACTTT.

V usage is TRBV29-1 and J usage is TRBJ2-7, with 10 bases matching TRBD2. CDR3 length equals 13 residues. The V gene's germline CDR1 is SQVTM and CDR2 ANQGSEA. CDR3 sequence (DNA): TGCGGGGCCCTGGCTAGCGGGAGCGGCGAGCAGTACTTC. Amino acids: CGALASGSGEQYF.

The chain carries TRBV7-9 and TRBJ2-3, with D tentatively TRBD1 (5 bases). Trimming removed 5 bases at V and 1 base at J, with 7 bases between. The CDR3 is made up of 13 amino acids. CDR1 and CDR2 from the germline V gene are SEHNR and FQNEAQ (reference sequence). The CDR3 DNA reads as TGTGCCAGCAGCAAACAGGGCACAGATACGCAGTATTTT. Its translation is CASSKQGTDTQYF.

This clone has just a few counts. The same CDR3 can be traced to other DNA sequences in this sample. The V gene is TRBV6-2 or TRBV6-3, the J gene TRBJ2-1; TRBD2 might be the D (5 bases). Germline CDR1 reads MNHEY; CDR2 reads SVGEGT. The CDR3 contains 13 residues. V gave up 0 bases and J gave up 6 bases, with 6 bases separating them. The CDR3 reads CASSYSRVNEQFF. The DNA of the CDR3 is TGTGCCAGCAGTTACTCGAGGGTCAATGAGCAGTTCTTC.

The chain couples TRBV2 to TRBJ2-5, with D possibly being TRBD2 (5 bases). Per germline, CDR1 SNHLY and CDR2 FYNNEI. The germline V and J ends were trimmed by 2 bases and 4 bases, with 20 bases remaining between them. The CDR3 contains 17 residues. This chain's CDR3 is CASSERRGSSLVETQYF. The CDR3 DNA sequence: TGTGCCAGCAGTGAAAGGAGAGGGTCATCGTTGGTAGAGACCCAGTACTTC.

The rearrangement uses TRBV12-3 or TRBV12-4 and TRBJ2-7, with D possibly matching TRBD1 (7 bases). The CDR3 length is 13 residues. V dropped 10 bases and J dropped 3 bases, with 16 bases sitting between them. The CDR3 region is CATTRQGGYEQYF. As DNA, the CDR3 is TGTGCCACCACTAGACAGGGAGGCTACGAGCAGTACTTC.

The chain joins TRBV27 to TRBJ1-5, with TRBD1 matching 12 bases. Germline V gene sequence: CDR1 MNHEY, CDR2 SMNVEV (reference sequence). CDR3 size: 16 residues. V shed 6 bases and J 7 bases; nucleotides not matched to a gene: 10. The CDR3 bases are TGTGCCAGCAGCCCGGGGGACAGGGGGCTAACGCAGCCCCAGCATTTT. Translated, it gives CASSPGDRGLTQPQHF.

This clone has more than one count but fewer than ten. V and J are TRBV30 and TRBJ1-5, with D possibly TRBD1 on 5 matching bases. V was cut by 4 bases and J by 4 bases, with 8 bases left in between. Germline values: CDR1 GTSNPN, CDR2 SVGIG (reference sequence). This CDR3 has 12 amino acids. CDR3 bases: TGTGCCTGGACCAGGGCGAATCAGCCCCAGCATTTT. Translation: CAWTRANQPQHF. The whole variable domain, remainder taken from reference TRBV30 and TRBJ1-5, is SQTIHQWPATLVQPVGSPLSLECTVEGTSNPNLYWYRQAAGRGLQLLFYSVGIGQISSEVPQNLSASRPQDRQFILSSKKLLLSDSGFYLCAWTRANQPQHFGDGTRLSIL.

The V gene is TRBV30, the J gene TRBJ1-1; D gene uncertain. The CDR3 has 11 residues. Deletions cut 0 bases from V and 7 bases from J, with 6 bases between. Germline-derived CDR1 and CDR2 are GTSNPN and SVGIG (reference sequence). CDR3 sequence reads: CAWSVAVEAFF. In nucleotides, the CDR3 is TGTGCCTGGAGTGTGGCGGTTGAAGCTTTCTTT.

This clone has only one observation. The chain joins TRBV6-5 to TRBJ1-6; TRBD1 aligns across 8 bases. Germline trimming cut 6 bases from V and 10 bases from J; bases unmatched to any gene: 8. This CDR3 contains 14 residues. From germline, CDR1 is MNHEY and CDR2 SVGAGI. DNA of the CDR3: TGTGCCAGCAGGGGCGGACAGGGTGGATCACCCCTCCACTTT. It codes for CASRGGQGGSPLHF.